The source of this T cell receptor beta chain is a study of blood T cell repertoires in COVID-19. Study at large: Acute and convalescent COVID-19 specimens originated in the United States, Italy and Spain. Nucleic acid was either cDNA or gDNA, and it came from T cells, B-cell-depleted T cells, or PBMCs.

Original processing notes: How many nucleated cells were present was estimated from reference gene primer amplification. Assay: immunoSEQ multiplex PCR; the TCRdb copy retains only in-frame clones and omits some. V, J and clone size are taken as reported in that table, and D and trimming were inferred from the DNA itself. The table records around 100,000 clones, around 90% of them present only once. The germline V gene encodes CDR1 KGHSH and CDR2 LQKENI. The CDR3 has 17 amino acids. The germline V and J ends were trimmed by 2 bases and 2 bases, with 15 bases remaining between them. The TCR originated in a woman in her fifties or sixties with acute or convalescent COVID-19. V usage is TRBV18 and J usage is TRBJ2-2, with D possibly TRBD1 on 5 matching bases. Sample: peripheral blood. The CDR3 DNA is TGTGCCAGCTCACCAGTAGCACGAAGGGGTAACACCGGGGAGCTGTTTTTT. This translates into CASSPVARRGNTGELFF. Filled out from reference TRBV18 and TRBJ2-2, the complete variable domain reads NAGVMQNPRHLVRRRGQEARLRCSPMKGHSHVYWYRQLPEEGLKFMVYLQKENIIDESGMPKERFSAEFPKEGPSILRIQQVVRGDSAAYFCASSPVARRGNTGELFFGEGSRLTVL.